The 22 T cell receptor beta chains below all came from one sample that was sequenced in a study of blood T cell repertoires in COVID-19. TCRdb's copy holds only in-frame clones and misses some; the assay was immunoSEQ multiplex PCR. The data show tens of thousands of clones, with under 95% seen just once and roughly 8% held by the top ten. Sequencing was performed on peripheral blood. These receptors all stem from a human donor in a cohort sampled during active COVID-19.

The genes are TRBV5-1 and TRBJ1-2, with D possibly matching TRBD1 (6 bases). V was pared by 2 bases and J by 7 bases, with 15 bases between. The CDR3 consists of 14 residues. In germline, CDR1 is SGHRS, CDR2 YFSETQ. The CDR3 bases are TGCGCCAGCAGCTTTACAGGGTATGAACGTGGCTACACCTTC. Residues: CASSFTGYERGYTF.

J is TRBJ1-2 and V is TRBV5-6; D gene uncertain. V was clipped by 0 bases and J by 4 bases, with 13 bases between them. The CDR3 is made up of 15 amino acids. CDR1 is SGHDT, CDR2 YYEEEE, per germline. The CDR3: CASSLGREGPYGYTF. CDR3 nucleotides: TGTGCCAGCAGCTTGGGGAGGGAGGGCCCCTATGGCTACACCTTC.

The J gene is TRBJ2-5, the V gene TRBV5-1; 9 bases are a match to TRBD1. The trim removed 5 bases at V and 2 bases at J, leaving 10 bases unmatched. CDR1 SGHRS and CDR2 YFSETQ come from the germline V gene. The CDR3 extends over 16 amino acids. The CDR3 nucleotides are TGCGCCAGCAGTCCGACGGGGACAGGGAAGCAAGAGACCCAGTACTTC. Amino acid sequence: CASSPTGTGKQETQYF.

This chain uses TRBV4-1 with TRBJ2-7; 9 bases match TRBD2. This CDR3 region has 15 residues. V lost 6 bases to trimming and J lost 2 bases; unmatched junction nucleotides: 8. Germline CDR1 MGHRA, CDR2 YSYEKL. CDR3 bases: TGCGCCAGCAGGGAACTAGCGGGCCCTACCTACGAGCAGTACTTC. Translation: CASRELAGPTYEQYF.

The CDR3: CARSFVGGVKSQPQHF. The CDR3 DNA reads as TGTGCCAGAAGTTTCGTGGGGGGGGTGAAGAGTCAGCCCCAGCATTTT. This sequence joins TRBV5-3 and TRBJ1-5, with TRBD1 as a possible D gene (5 bases). TRBV5-3 falls under the ORF class, with uncertain function. V was trimmed by 5 bases and J by 6 bases, leaving 21 bases between them. The CDR3 has 16 amino acids.

V gene TRBV9 combines with J gene TRBJ1-2; 9 bases agree with TRBD1. The CDR3 sequence is 15 residues long. CDR1 is SGDLS and CDR2 is YYNGEE in the germline V gene. Trimming cost V 3 bases and J 4 bases; bases outside gene matches: 7. Here the CDR3 DNA reads TGTGCCAGCAGCGCGGACAGGGGTTGGGCCTATGGCTACACCTTC. This gives the protein CASSADRGWAYGYTF. The full variable domain, rest sourced from reference TRBV9 and TRBJ1-2, is DSGVTQTPKHLITATGQRVTLRCSPRSGDLSVYWYQQSLDQGLQFLIQYYNGEERAKGNILERFSAQQFPDLHSELNLSSLELGDSALYFCASSADRGWAYGYTFGSGTRLTVV.

This sequence joins TRBV9 and TRBJ1-1; 7 nucleotides line up with TRBD1. The J segment lost 4 bases and the V segment lost 3 bases, leaving 6 bases of the junction unmatched. The CDR3 has 14 amino acids. Germline V gene lookup returns CDR1 SGDLS and CDR2 YYNGEE. As DNA, the CDR3 is TGTGCCAGCAGCGGAGGGGGCGGCGGCACTGAAGCTTTCTTT. Translation: CASSGGGGGTEAFF.

This sequence joins TRBV4-3 and TRBJ2-7, with no clear D. CDR1 is LGHNA and CDR2 is YSLEER in the germline V gene. The CDR3 is 14 residues long. V was trimmed by 3 bases and J by 6 bases, leaving 15 bases between them. The CDR3: CASSHTPAVGEQYF. In nucleotides, the CDR3 is TGCGCCAGCAGCCACACCCCCGCGGTCGGCGAGCAGTACTTC.

The rearrangement joins TRBV11-2 to TRBJ2-5; perhaps TRBD2 as D (7 bases). Looked up from germline, CDR1 is SGHAT and CDR2 is FQNNGV. Trimming stripped 5 bases from V and 2 bases from J, with 18 bases between. This CDR3 spans 16 amino acids. The CDR3 region is CASSPSRGGVQETQYF. The DNA for the CDR3 is TGTGCCAGCAGCCCAAGTAGGGGGGGGGTTCAAGAGACCCAGTACTTC. Based on the CDR3 plus reference TRBV11-2 and TRBJ2-5, the full variable domain is EAGVAQSPRYKIIEKRQSVAFWCNPISGHATLYWYQQILGQGPKLLIQFQNNGVVDDSQLPKDRFSAERLKGVDSTLKIQPAKLEDSAVYLCASSPSRGGVQETQYFGPGTRLLVL.

In DNA form, the CDR3 reads TGTGCCAGCAGCCCCCGGGACAGGGGAGGTTCACCCCTCCACTTT. Its protein product is CASSPRDRGGSPLHF. This chain links TRBV3-1 (or the pseudogene TRBV3-2) with TRBJ1-6, with 10 bases matching TRBD1. The germline V gene encodes CDR1 LGHDT and CDR2 YNNKEL (reference sequence). The CDR3 is 15 amino acids. With V trimmed by 4 bases and J by 9 bases, 6 bases remained unmatched.

CDR3 nucleotide sequence: TGTGCCAGCAGCTTAGCGGGACAGGCCTACGAGCAGTACTTC. This translates into CASSLAGQAYEQYF. The chain employs TRBV7-8 and TRBJ2-7; 8 bases are a match to TRBD1. This CDR3 contains 14 residues. The V segment lost 0 bases and the J segment 2 bases; nucleotides outside the gene matches: 0. The germline CDR1 and CDR2 sequences are SGHVS and FQNEAQ.

This sequence joins TRBV6-1 and TRBJ2-7; D gene unclear. Germline V CDR1 and CDR2: MNHNS, SASEGT. V was pared by 3 bases and J by 0 bases, with 9 bases between. The CDR3 spans 14 residues. The CDR3 DNA sequence: TGTGCCAGCAGTGAGCTGGCAGACTCCTACGAGCAGTACTTC. It is translated as CASSELADSYEQYF.

The CDR3 DNA reads TGTGCCAGCAGGGGACAGGGGGCTTACGAGCAGTACTTC. This gives the protein CASRGQGAYEQYF. The chain links TRBV7-9 to TRBJ2-7; 12 nucleotides line up with TRBD1. This CDR3 contains 13 residues. Germline values: CDR1 SEHNR, CDR2 FQNEAQ (reference sequence). V was clipped by 6 bases and J by 4 bases; unmatched bases: 1. The variable domain in full, with the rest retrieved from reference TRBV7-9 and TRBJ2-7, is DTGVSQNPRHKITKRGQNVTFRCDPISEHNRLYWYRQTLGQGPEFLTYFQNEAQLEKSRLLSDRFSAERPKGSFSTLEIQRTEQGDSAMYLCASRGQGAYEQYFGPGTRLTVT.

The J gene is TRBJ1-1, the V gene TRBV11-2, with no clear D. CDR1 and CDR2 from the germline V gene are SGHAT and FQNNGV. The V and J ends lost 5 bases and 2 bases respectively, with 18 bases between them. This CDR3 region has 16 residues. CDR3 amino acids: CASSLLYSRGNTEAFF. In DNA, the CDR3 is TGTGCCAGCAGCCTCCTTTACAGCCGGGGTAACACTGAAGCTTTCTTT.

V and J are TRBV7-7 and TRBJ1-5, with 8 positions matching TRBD1. CDR1 and CDR2 (germline): SSHAT, FNYEAQ (reference sequence). The CDR3 is 14 residues long. V dropped 4 bases and J dropped 4; count of bases not matched to a gene: 3. The CDR3 region has the DNA TGTGCCAGCAGCTCAGACAGGGGAAATCAGCCCCAGCATTTT. This codes for CASSSDRGNQPQHF.

The chain couples TRBV4-1 to TRBJ1-2; tentative D call: TRBD1 (6 bases). There are 15 residues in the CDR3. Germline V gene sequence: CDR1 MGHRA, CDR2 YSYEKL. With 1 base removed from V and 6 bases from J, the gap between germline ends came to 15 bases. The DNA for the CDR3 is TGCGCCAGCAGCCAAGGCCATACAGGGCGAGATGGCTACACCTTC. As protein: CASSQGHTGRDGYTF.

In DNA form, the CDR3 reads TGTGCCAGCAGTCCATCGGGGGGCGATCACTCCTACGAGCAGTACTTC. This codes for CASSPSGGDHSYEQYF. The V gene is TRBV28, the J gene TRBJ2-7, with D maybe TRBD2 (7 bases). The CDR3 spans 16 residues. V shed 5 bases and J shed 0 bases, with 17 bases lying between them. The germline CDR1 and CDR2 sequences are MDHEN and SYDVKM.

Only one count was recorded for this clone. The rearrangement links TRBV9 to TRBJ1-2; D perhaps matches TRBD1 (5 bases). V was clipped by 3 bases and J by 3 bases, with 12 bases between them. Germline loops: CDR1 SGDLS, CDR2 YYNGEE. The CDR3 length is 14 residues. This CDR3 is CASSGSGEDYGYTF. CDR3 DNA sequence: TGTGCCAGCAGCGGTTCGGGGGAGGACTATGGCTACACCTTC.

DNA of the CDR3: TGTGCCAGCAGCTTCCCCGCGGGGTCAGAAGCTTTCTTT. It is translated as CASSFPAGSEAFF. The genes are TRBV11-2 and TRBJ1-1; no clear D. CDR3 size: 13 residues. Germline V lookup: CDR1 SGHAT, CDR2 FQNNGV. V was clipped by 3 bases and J by 8 bases, with 13 bases between them.

This chain links TRBV7-9 with TRBJ1-1; D unclear. The CDR3 consists of 12 residues. Trimming pared 5 bases from V and 5 bases from J, leaving 9 bases between. Germline CDR1 and CDR2: SEHNR and FQNEAQ (reference sequence). The CDR3 region has the DNA TGTGCCAGCAGCCTCTCGGGGACTGAAGCTTTCTTT. Encoded protein: CASSLSGTEAFF.

This chain uses TRBV5-1 with TRBJ1-1; D perhaps matches TRBD1 (5 bases). The CDR3 loop spans 15 amino acids. The germline V gene encodes CDR1 SGHRS and CDR2 YFSETQ. Trimming took off 1 base at V and 7 bases at J, with 17 bases between the two ends. CDR3 region: CASSLFGGEESEAFF. CDR3 in DNA: TGCGCCAGCAGCTTGTTCGGAGGGGAGGAGAGTGAAGCTTTCTTT.

The chain employs TRBV24-1 and TRBJ2-2, with TRBD1 identical over 7 bases. Per germline, CDR1 KGHDR and CDR2 SFDVKD. The CDR3 runs 18 residues. V dropped 6 bases and J dropped 4; count of bases not matched to a gene: 16. The CDR3 DNA reads TGTGCCACCAGTCTTCCCCTCGACAGGGCGATAACCACCGGGGAGCTGTTTTTT. Protein: CATSLPLDRAITTGELFF.